This TCR beta chain stems from a study of T cell repertoires in cytomegalovirus infection. The V end lost 2 bases, the J end lost 0 bases, and 12 bases lay between the germline ends. The CDR3 loop spans 16 amino acids. Germline loops: CDR1 MNHEY, CDR2 SVGEGT. One entry per CDR3 protein results from TCRdb running MiXCR on the reads. The table has fewer than 250,000 distinct CDR3 sequences, 10% to 15% seen once. This clonotype appeared a few times. The specimen sequenced was PBMCs. The sequence was obtained from a human donor in good health (CMV status not recorded). Some clones in this sample may be carry-over from other donors' samples. The chain carries TRBV6-2 or TRBV6-3 and TRBJ2-3, with no clear D. CDR3 loop: CASSYGMVASTDTQYF. CDR3 bases: TGTGCCAGCAGTTACGGAATGGTGGCTAGCACAGATACGCAGTATTTT.